This entry lists 24 T cell receptor beta chains sequenced from one sample in a study of T cells expressing NK-cell markers. Reprocessing the 5' RACE reads, TCRdb reports a single entry for every CDR3 protein and omits DNA. This sample's table reports about 430,000 distinct CDR3 sequences. The sequencing input was blood T cells: a sorted CD56 or NKG2C T cell subset, CD4+ or CD8+ T cells, or bulk PBMC T cells (not recorded which). These receptors originate from a woman aged 45-65 years in good health.

The rearrangement joins TRBV2 to TRBJ2-2; as DNA is missing, the TRBD2 call by TCRdb cannot be tested. Germline values: CDR1 SNHLY, CDR2 FYNNEI. CDR3 length: 15 residues. The chain's CDR3 is CASGQSRGTSGELFF.

The rearrangement joins TRBV3-1 to TRBJ2-1; TCRdb designates TRBD2, a call that cannot be tested without DNA. The germline V gene encodes CDR1 LGHDT and CDR2 YNNKEL (reference sequence). This CDR3 is built from 13 residues. The CDR3 protein is CASSQGREGEQFF.

This sequence joins TRBV5-1 and TRBJ2-5. Per germline, CDR1 SGHRS and CDR2 YFSETQ. The CDR3 totals 12 residues. CDR3 region: CASSRGLETQYF.

V gene TRBV5-1 combines with J gene TRBJ2-3; no DNA is available, so the TRBD2 call from TCRdb remains unchecked. The V gene's germline CDR1 is SGHRS and CDR2 YFSETQ. The length of the CDR3 is 21 residues. The CDR3 here is CASSLVLGVGLALSVADTQYF. The variable domain in full, completed from reference TRBV5-1 and TRBJ2-3, reads KAGVTQTPRYLIKTRGQQVTLSCSPISGHRSVSWYQQTPGQGLQFLFEYFSETQRNKGNFPGRFSGRQFSNSRSEMNVSTLELGDSALYLCASSLVLGVGLALSVADTQYFGPGTRLTVL.

The chain employs TRBV12-3 or TRBV12-4 and TRBJ1-5; TCRdb outputs TRBD1, but without DNA this stays unchecked. This CDR3 has 16 amino acids. The CDR3 sequence: CASSLRAGQSNQPQHF.

The rearrangement links TRBV5-1 to TRBJ2-2; the D call of TRBD1 rests on TCRdb alone, since no DNA is present to check it. Germline CDR1 and CDR2: SGHRS and YFSETQ. The CDR3 runs 19 residues. This chain's CDR3 is CASSLVPTGQTGNTGELFF.

The chain employs TRBV5-6 and TRBJ2-1; TCRdb selects TRBD1, and the lack of DNA leaves this call unchecked. The CDR3 is made up of 15 amino acids. The V gene's germline CDR1 is SGHDT and CDR2 YYEEEE. This chain's CDR3 is CASSFSGQGYNEQFF. The full variable domain, in which reference TRBV5-6 and TRBJ2-1 provide the parts outside the CDR3, is DAGVTQSPTHLIKTRGQQVTLRCSPKSGHDTVSWYQQALGQGPQFIFQYYEEEERQRGNFPDRFSGHQFPNYSSELNVNALLLGDSALYLCASSFSGQGYNEQFFGPGTRLTVL.

The J gene is TRBJ2-7, the V gene TRBV9; the D gene TCRdb calls, TRBD2, cannot be checked with no DNA. In germline, CDR1 is SGDLS, CDR2 YYNGEE. The CDR3 runs to 16 residues. CDR3 region: CASSPGTSLGLYEQYF.

The rearrangement uses TRBV24-1 and TRBJ2-3; TCRdb's D call, TRBD1, is unchecked because there is no DNA. The CDR3 sequence is 16 residues long. Germline V CDR1 and CDR2: KGHDR, SFDVKD. The CDR3 is CATSDTGPRRADTQYF.

Here the CDR3 reads CSVEESSGQPQHF. This chain connects TRBV29-1 to TRBJ1-5. CDR3 length equals 13 residues. CDR1 and CDR2 from the germline V gene are SQVTM and ANQGSEA.

V usage is TRBV6-6 and J usage is TRBJ1-3; checking the TCRdb D call of TRBD1 is not possible without DNA. Germline CDR1 is MNHNY and CDR2 is SVGAGI (reference sequence). This CDR3 is 16 amino acids long. The chain's CDR3 is CASSPPDRASGNTIYF.

The rearrangement joins TRBV25-1 to TRBJ1-1. The CDR3 has 15 amino acids. Germline CDR1 is MGHDK and CDR2 is SYGVNS. The CDR3 protein is CASSEHFIRGTEAFF.

The chain uses TRBV5-5 and TRBJ2-1. Germline V gives CDR1 SGHKS, CDR2 YYEKEE (reference sequence). The length of the CDR3 is 12 residues. CDR3 loop: CASREPGYEQFF.

This chain joins TRBV11-2 and TRBJ2-5. The CDR3 spans 15 residues. In germline, CDR1 is SGHAT, CDR2 FQNNGV. The CDR3 region is CASSLFGNGVETQYF.

The J gene is TRBJ2-2, the V gene TRBV5-1; TCRdb designates TRBD2, a call that cannot be tested without DNA. This CDR3 is 15 amino acids long. Germline loops: CDR1 SGHRS, CDR2 YFSETQ. The CDR3 spells CASSSLAELTGELFF.

The chain links TRBV5-1 to TRBJ2-2; TCRdb returns TRBD2, unconfirmable since there is no DNA. This CDR3 spans 15 amino acids. CDR1 is SGHRS, CDR2 YFSETQ, per germline. The CDR3 sequence is CASSHVLGPTGELFF.

The rearrangement joins TRBV4-1 to TRBJ2-2; without DNA, the TCRdb call of TRBD1 cannot be checked. This CDR3 has 15 residues. Looked up from germline, CDR1 is MGHRA and CDR2 is YSYEKL. CDR3 protein: CASSQPTGGSGELFF.

This sequence joins TRBV11-2 and TRBJ2-1; the D call from TCRdb, TRBD2, cannot be confirmed without DNA. The germline CDR1 and CDR2 sequences are SGHAT and FQNNGV. The length of the CDR3 is 12 residues. The CDR3 protein is CASSWGPTEQFF.

The J gene is TRBJ2-1, the V gene TRBV7-9. The CDR3 extends over 12 amino acids. Per germline, CDR1 SEHNR and CDR2 FQNEAQ (reference sequence). The CDR3 loop reads CASSSNFGEQFF. The whole variable domain, remainder taken from reference TRBV7-9 and TRBJ2-1, is DTGVSQNPRHKITKRGQNVTFRCDPISEHNRLYWYRQTLGQGPEFLTYFQNEAQLEKSRLLSDRFSAERPKGSFSTLEIQRTEQGDSAMYLCASSSNFGEQFFGPGTRLTVL.

This chain joins TRBV7-8 and TRBJ2-7; TCRdb proposes TRBD2, but this gene call is untestable without DNA. The CDR3 extends over 14 amino acids. Germline V lookup: CDR1 SGHVS, CDR2 FQNEAQ. This CDR3 is CASSREQYPYEQYF. Variable domain in full (rest from reference TRBV7-8 and TRBJ2-7): GAGVSQSPRYKVAKRGQDVALRCDPISGHVSLFWYQQALGQGPEFLTYFQNEAQLDKSGLPSDRFFAERPEGSVSTLKIQRTQQEDSAVYLCASSREQYPYEQYFGPGTRLTVT.

The chain recombines TRBV24-1 with TRBJ2-2. This CDR3 has 16 amino acids. Looked up from germline, CDR1 is KGHDR and CDR2 is SFDVKD. This CDR3 is CATSDSAWLGTGELFF.

The chain carries TRBV5-1 and TRBJ2-3; with no DNA, the TCRdb D assignment of TRBD2 cannot be verified. The CDR3 has 16 amino acids. The germline CDR1 and CDR2 sequences are SGHRS and YFSETQ. This CDR3 reads CASSSGLTSAIDTQYF.

The J gene is TRBJ2-7, the V gene TRBV5-1. Germline CDR1 is SGHRS and CDR2 is YFSETQ. The CDR3 runs to 14 residues. The CDR3 is CASSFQMGSYEQYF.

The chain links TRBV6-5 to TRBJ1-6. Per the germline V gene, CDR1 is MNHEY and CDR2 is SVGAGI. This CDR3 contains 13 residues. CDR3 amino acids: CASIGGWNSPLHF.